This passage covers 7 T cell receptor beta chains from one sample sequenced in a study of T cell responses to AZD1222 COVID-19 vaccine. The assay was immunoSEQ multiplex PCR, and TCRdb's table has in-frame clones only and misses some. In the table there are about 120,000 clones, 80% to 95% of which are singletons. The sequences come from peripheral blood, collected 28 days after the second dose of the MenACWY control vaccine. The receptor source for this set is an adult who received the MenACWY meningococcal vaccine as a control.

V gene TRBV28 combines with J gene TRBJ1-1; 7 bases agree with TRBD1. The CDR3 sequence is 15 residues long. V lost 4 bases, J lost 1 base, and 6 bases stayed unmatched. Germline V lookup: CDR1 MDHEN, CDR2 SYDVKM. The CDR3 bases are TGTGCCAGCAGTTATCCACAGGGGCGGAACACTGAAGCTTTCTTT. Amino acid sequence: CASSYPQGRNTEAFF.

This clone was counted many times. The J gene is TRBJ2-1, the V gene TRBV2; 12 nucleotides agree with TRBD2. V dropped 11 bases and J dropped 4; count of bases not matched to a gene: 21. The CDR3 covers 19 residues. Germline assignment: CDR1 SNHLY and CDR2 FYNNEI. The CDR3 DNA follows: TGTGCCGTCAGACTAGCGGGAGTAGGGCAGCGGGGGCGATACAATGAGCAGTTCTTC. This gives the protein CAVRLAGVGQRGRYNEQFF.

The DNA for the CDR3 is TGTGCCAGCAGTGCCAACAGAGAGACCCAGTACTTC. Translated, it gives CASSANRETQYF. The chain recombines TRBV12-3 or TRBV12-4 with TRBJ2-5; D call uncertain. The CDR3 runs to 12 residues. V lost 5 bases to trimming and J lost 4 bases, with 8 bases between them.

This chain uses TRBV5-6 with TRBJ1-6; weak D call: TRBD1 (6 bases). Germline V gene data show CDR1 as SGHDT and CDR2 as YYEEEE. Trimming cost V 3 bases and J 7 bases, with 17 bases left between them. The CDR3 contains 16 residues. As DNA, the CDR3 is TGTGCCAGCAGCTCTGAACAGGGTTTTAGAAATTCACCCCTCCACTTT. Amino acids: CASSSEQGFRNSPLHF.

This chain joins TRBV6-5 and TRBJ1-2, with TRBD1 identical over 8 bases. Germline assignment: CDR1 MNHEY and CDR2 SVGAGI. J gave up 1 base and V 7 bases, and 5 bases lay outside the gene matches. The CDR3 sequence is 14 residues long. The CDR3 nucleotides read TGTGCCAGCAAACCTGACAGGGGTAACTATGGCTACACCTTC. It yields the protein CASKPDRGNYGYTF.

This chain links TRBV10-1 with TRBJ1-1; D is unresolved. The CDR3 spans 15 residues. CDR1 is WNHNN and CDR2 is SYGVQD in the germline V gene (reference sequence). V was clipped by 0 bases and J by 0 bases, with 8 bases between them. CDR3 in DNA: TGCGCCAGCAGTGAGTCGAGACTTTTGAACACTGAAGCTTTCTTT. It specifies CASSESRLLNTEAFF.

The rearrangement links TRBV7-9 to TRBJ1-4, with no clear D. The V and J ends lost 1 base and 5 bases respectively, with 8 bases between them. The CDR3 extends over 14 amino acids. Germline CDR1 and CDR2: SEHNR and FQNEAQ (reference sequence). CDR3: CASSLDGRNEKLFF. Here the CDR3 DNA reads TGTGCCAGCAGCTTAGATGGAAGGAATGAAAAACTGTTTTTT. Full variable domain (remainder filled in from reference TRBV7-9 and TRBJ1-4): DTGVSQNPRHKITKRGQNVTFRCDPISEHNRLYWYRQTLGQGPEFLTYFQNEAQLEKSRLLSDRFSAERPKGSFSTLEIQRTEQGDSAMYLCASSLDGRNEKLFFGSGTQLSVL.